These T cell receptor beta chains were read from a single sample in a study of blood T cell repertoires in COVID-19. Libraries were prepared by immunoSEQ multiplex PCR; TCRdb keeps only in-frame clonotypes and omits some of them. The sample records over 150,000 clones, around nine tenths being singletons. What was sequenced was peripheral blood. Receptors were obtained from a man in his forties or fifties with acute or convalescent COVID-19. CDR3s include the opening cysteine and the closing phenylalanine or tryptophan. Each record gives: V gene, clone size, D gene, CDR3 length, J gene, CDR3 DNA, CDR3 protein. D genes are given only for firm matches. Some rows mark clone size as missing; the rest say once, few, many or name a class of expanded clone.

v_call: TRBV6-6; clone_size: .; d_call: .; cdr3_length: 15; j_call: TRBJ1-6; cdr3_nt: TGTGCCAGCAGGCCACCAGAGGGAAATAATTCACCCCTCCACTTT; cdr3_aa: CASRPPEGNNSPLHF
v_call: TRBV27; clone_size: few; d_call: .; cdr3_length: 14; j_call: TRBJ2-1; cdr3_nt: TGTGCCAGCCCCCCAGGGGTTCGCAACAATGAGCAGTTCTTC; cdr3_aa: CASPPGVRNNEQFF
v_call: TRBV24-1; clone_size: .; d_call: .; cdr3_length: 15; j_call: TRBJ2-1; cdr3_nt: TGTGCCACCAGCGGAGAGGGCGGGACCTACAATGAGCAGTTCTTC; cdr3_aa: CATSGEGGTYNEQFF
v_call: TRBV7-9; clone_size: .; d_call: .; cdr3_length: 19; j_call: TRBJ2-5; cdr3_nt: TGTGCCAGCAGCCCCCTATATAGTTCCCCCCGGGGGGCCGGGGAGACCCAGTACTTC; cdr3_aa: CASSPLYSSPRGAGETQYF
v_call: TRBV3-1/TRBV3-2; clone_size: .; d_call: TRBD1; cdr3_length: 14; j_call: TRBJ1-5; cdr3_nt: TGTGCCAGCAGCGACGGGACAGTGCGTCAGCCCCAGCATTTT; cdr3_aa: CASSDGTVRQPQHF
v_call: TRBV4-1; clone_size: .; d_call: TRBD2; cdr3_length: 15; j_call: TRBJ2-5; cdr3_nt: TGCGCCAGCAGCCCGATGGGGCGGGAGAGAGAGACCCAGTACTTC; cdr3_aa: CASSPMGRERETQYF
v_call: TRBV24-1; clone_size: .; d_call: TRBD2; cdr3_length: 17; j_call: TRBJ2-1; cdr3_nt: TGTGCCACCAGTGATTTGCGGAGCGGGAGCGAGGGGAATGAGCAGTTCTTC; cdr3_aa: CATSDLRSGSEGNEQFF
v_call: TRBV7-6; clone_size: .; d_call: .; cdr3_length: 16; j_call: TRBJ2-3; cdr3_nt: TGTGCCAGCAGCTTAGTTGTAGGAGCGACCACAGATACGCAGTATTTT; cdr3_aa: CASSLVVGATTDTQYF
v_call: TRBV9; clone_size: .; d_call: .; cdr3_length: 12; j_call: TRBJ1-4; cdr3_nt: TGTGCCCGCCGGCGGGGGAGAGAAAAACTGTTTTTT; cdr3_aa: CARRRGREKLFF
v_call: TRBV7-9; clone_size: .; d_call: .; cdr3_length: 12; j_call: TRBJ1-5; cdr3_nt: TGTGCCAGCAGCTTCTTCAATCAGCCCCAGCATTTT; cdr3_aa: CASSFFNQPQHF
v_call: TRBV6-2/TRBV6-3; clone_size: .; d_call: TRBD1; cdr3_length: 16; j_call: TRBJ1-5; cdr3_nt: TGTGCCAGCAGTATACACCGACAGGGCGGCAATCAGCCCCAGCATTTT; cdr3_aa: CASSIHRQGGNQPQHF
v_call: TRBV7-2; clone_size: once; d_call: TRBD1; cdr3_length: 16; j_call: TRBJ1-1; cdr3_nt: TGTGCCAGCAGCTTAGTGGGGACAGGGGGCTACACTGAAGCTTTCTTT; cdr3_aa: CASSLVGTGGYTEAFF
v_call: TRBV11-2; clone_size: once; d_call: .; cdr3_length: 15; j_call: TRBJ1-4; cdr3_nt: TGTGCCAGCAGCAACCGAGCAACAACTAATGAAAAACTGTTTTTT; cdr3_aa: CASSNRATTNEKLFF
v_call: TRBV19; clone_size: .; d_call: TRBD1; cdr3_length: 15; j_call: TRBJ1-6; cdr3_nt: TGTGCCAGTACTACCGGGGACAGGACCAATTCACCCCTCCACTTT; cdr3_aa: CASTTGDRTNSPLHF
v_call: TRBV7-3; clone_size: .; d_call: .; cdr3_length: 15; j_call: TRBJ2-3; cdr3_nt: TGTGCCAGCAGCCCCCTGCCGGGGTCGCCAGATACGCAGTATTTT; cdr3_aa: CASSPLPGSPDTQYF
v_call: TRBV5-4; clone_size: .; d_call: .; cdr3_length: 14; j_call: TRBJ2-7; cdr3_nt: TGTGCCAGCAGCTTGCGGAGTGGGTCCTACGAGCAGTACTTC; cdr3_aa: CASSLRSGSYEQYF
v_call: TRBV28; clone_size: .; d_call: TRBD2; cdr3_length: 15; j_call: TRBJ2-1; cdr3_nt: TGTGCCAGCAGTAGGACTAGCGGGGGGGCCTATGAGCAGTTCTTC; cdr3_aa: CASSRTSGGAYEQFF
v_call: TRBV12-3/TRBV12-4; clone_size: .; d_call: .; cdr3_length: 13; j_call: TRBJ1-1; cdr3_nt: TGTGCCAGCAGTTTCGACAGAGACACTGAAGCTTTCTTT; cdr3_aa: CASSFDRDTEAFF
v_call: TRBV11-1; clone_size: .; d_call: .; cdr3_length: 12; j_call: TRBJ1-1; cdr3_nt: TGTGCCAGCAGCTTATTAAGGGAGGAAGCTTTCTTT; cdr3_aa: CASSLLREEAFF
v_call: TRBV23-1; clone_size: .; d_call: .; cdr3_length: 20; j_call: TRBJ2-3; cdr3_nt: TGCGCCAGCAGTCATCGGGCCTTCAGGGATTGCCGGCGGGAAAAAGATACGCAGTATTTT; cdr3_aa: CASSHRAFRDCRREKDTQYF
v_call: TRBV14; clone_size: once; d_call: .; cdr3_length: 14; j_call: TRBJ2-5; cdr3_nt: TGTGCCAGCAGCCATAAAGGCAGGAAAGAGACCCAGTACTTC; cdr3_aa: CASSHKGRKETQYF
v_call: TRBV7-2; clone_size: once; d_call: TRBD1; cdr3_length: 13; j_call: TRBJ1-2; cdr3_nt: TGTGCCAGCAGCTTGGACAGGGGATCTGGCTACACCTTC; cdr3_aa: CASSLDRGSGYTF
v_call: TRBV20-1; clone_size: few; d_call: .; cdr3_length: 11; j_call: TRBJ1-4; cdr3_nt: TGCAGTGCCCTTGACGGTCGGGTACTGTTTTTT; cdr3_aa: CSALDGRVLFF
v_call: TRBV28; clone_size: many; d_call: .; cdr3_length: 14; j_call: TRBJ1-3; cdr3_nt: TGTGCCAGCAGACCCGGGACATCTGGAAACACCATATATTTT; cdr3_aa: CASRPGTSGNTIYF
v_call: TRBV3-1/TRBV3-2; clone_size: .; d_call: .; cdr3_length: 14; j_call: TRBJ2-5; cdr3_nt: TGTGCCAGCAGCACGGCGGGGATACAAGAGACCCAGTACTTC; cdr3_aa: CASSTAGIQETQYF
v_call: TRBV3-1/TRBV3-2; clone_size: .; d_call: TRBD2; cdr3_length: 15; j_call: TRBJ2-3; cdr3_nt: TGTGCCAGCAGCCTTACTAGCGACCCCACAGATACGCAGTATTTT; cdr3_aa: CASSLTSDPTDTQYF
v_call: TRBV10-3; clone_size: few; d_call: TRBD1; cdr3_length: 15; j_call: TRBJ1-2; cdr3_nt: TGTGCCATCAGTGACTCCGGACAGGGGAACTATGGCTACACCTTC; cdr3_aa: CAISDSGQGNYGYTF
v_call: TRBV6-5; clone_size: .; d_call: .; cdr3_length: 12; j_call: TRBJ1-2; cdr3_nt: TGTGCCAGCAGACCTACAGGGTATGGCTACACCTTC; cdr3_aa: CASRPTGYGYTF
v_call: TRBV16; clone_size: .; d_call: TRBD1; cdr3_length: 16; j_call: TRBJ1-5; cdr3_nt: TGTGCCAGCAGCCATCGGCGGGACAGGGACGATCAGCCCCAGCATTTT; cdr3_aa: CASSHRRDRDDQPQHF
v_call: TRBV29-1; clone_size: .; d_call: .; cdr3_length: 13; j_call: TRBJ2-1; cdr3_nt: TGCAGCGTTGAATACCGCGAGTTTCTTGAGCAGTTCTTC; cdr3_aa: CSVEYREFLEQFF
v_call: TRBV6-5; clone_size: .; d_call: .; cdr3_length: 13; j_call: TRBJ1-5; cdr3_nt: TGTGCCAGCACGAGACAAGGTGATCAGCCCCAGCATTTT; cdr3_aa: CASTRQGDQPQHF
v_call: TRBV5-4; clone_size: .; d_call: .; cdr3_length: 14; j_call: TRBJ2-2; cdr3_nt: TGTGCCAGCAGGGAGAGCGGGCAGGCCGGGGAGCTGTTTTTT; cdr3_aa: CASRESGQAGELFF
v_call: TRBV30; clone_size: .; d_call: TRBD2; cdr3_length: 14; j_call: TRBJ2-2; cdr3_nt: TGTGCCTGGAAAGTAGCGGGAATGTTCGGGGAGCTGTTTTTT; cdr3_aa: CAWKVAGMFGELFF
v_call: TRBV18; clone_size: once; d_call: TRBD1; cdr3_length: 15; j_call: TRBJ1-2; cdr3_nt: TGTGCCAGCTCACCACCGGGGACAGGGGTGTATGGCTACACCTTC; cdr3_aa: CASSPPGTGVYGYTF
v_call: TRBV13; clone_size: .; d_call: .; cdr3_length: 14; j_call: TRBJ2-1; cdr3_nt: TGTGCCAGCAGCTCCGGACTACGAGCCCTTGAGCAGTTCTTC; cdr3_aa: CASSSGLRALEQFF
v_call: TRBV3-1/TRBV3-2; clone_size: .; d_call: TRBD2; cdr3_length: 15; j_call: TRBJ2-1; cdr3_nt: TGTGCCAGCAGCCTGCTAGCGGGGGGCAGGGATGAGCAGTTCTTC; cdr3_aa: CASSLLAGGRDEQFF
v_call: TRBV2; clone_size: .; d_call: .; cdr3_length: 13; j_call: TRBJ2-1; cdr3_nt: TGTGCCAGCTCCAGGGGGGCCCACAATGAGCAGTTCTTC; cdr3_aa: CASSRGAHNEQFF
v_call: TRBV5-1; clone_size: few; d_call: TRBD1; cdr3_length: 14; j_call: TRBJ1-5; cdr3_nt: TGCGCCAGCAGCGCCGGGACAGGCAATCAGCCCCAGCATTTT; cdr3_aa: CASSAGTGNQPQHF
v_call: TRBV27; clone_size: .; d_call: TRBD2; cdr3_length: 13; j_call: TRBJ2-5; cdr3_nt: TGTGCCAGCACCGGGGGGATCCAAGAGACCCAGTACTTC; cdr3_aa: CASTGGIQETQYF
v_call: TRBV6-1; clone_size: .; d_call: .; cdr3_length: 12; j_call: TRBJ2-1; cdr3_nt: TGTGCCAGCAGTGAAAGGCAGGATGAGCAGTTCTTC; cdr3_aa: CASSERQDEQFF
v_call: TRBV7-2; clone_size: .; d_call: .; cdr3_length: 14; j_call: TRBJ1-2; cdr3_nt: TGTGCCAGCAGCCCTAGGAACGGTAACTATGGCTACACCTTC; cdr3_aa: CASSPRNGNYGYTF
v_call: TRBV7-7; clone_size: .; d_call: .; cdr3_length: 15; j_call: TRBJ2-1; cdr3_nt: TGTGCCAGCAGTCCGAGCGGGCCTTCCTACAATGAGCAGTTCTTC; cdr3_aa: CASSPSGPSYNEQFF
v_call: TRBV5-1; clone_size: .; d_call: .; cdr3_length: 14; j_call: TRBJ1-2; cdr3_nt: TGCGCCAGCAGCTTGTTGGGCGTAGGGGATGGCTACACCTTC; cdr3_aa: CASSLLGVGDGYTF
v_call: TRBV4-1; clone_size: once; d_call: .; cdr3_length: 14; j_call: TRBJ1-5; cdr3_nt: TGCGCCAGCAGCCAAGAGCAGGGGCGCGAGCCCCAGCATTTT; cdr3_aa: CASSQEQGREPQHF
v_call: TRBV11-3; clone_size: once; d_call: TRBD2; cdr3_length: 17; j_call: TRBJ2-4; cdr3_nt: TGTGCCAGCAGCTTATGTCGGGAGGCTGTTACCAAAAACATTCAGTACTTC; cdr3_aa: CASSLCREAVTKNIQYF
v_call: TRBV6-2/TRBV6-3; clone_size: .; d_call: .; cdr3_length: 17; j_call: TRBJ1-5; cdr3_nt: TGTGCCAGCAGTTACCGGGGGGCTCCGTATAGCAATCAGCCCCAGCATTTT; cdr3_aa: CASSYRGAPYSNQPQHF
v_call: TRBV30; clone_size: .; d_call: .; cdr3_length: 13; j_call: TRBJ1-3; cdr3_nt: TGTGCCTGGAGTAAGACAGGCGGAAACACCATATATTTT; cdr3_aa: CAWSKTGGNTIYF
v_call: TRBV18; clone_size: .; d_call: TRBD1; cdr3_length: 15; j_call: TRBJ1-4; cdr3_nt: TGTGCCAGCTCGCCTCAGGGGGCAACTAATGAAAAACTGTTTTTT; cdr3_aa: CASSPQGATNEKLFF
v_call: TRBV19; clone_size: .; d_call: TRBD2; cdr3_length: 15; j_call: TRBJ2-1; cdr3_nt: TGTGCCAGTACCCCCCTAGCGGGAGCCGTCAATGAGCAGTTCTTC; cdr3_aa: CASTPLAGAVNEQFF
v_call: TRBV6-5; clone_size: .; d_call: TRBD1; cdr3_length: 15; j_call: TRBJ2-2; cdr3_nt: TGTGCCAGCAGATCCGGACAGGGTTTTTCCGGGGAGCTGTTTTTT; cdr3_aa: CASRSGQGFSGELFF
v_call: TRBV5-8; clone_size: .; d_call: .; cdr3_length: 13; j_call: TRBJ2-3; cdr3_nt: TGTGCCACCAATGGCCAGGCCCCAGATACGCAGTATTTT; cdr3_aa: CATNGQAPDTQYF
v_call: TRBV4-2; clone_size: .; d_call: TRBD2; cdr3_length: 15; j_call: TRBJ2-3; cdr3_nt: TGTGCCAGCAGCCAAGATGATGCGGGAGCAGATACGCAGTATTTT; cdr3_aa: CASSQDDAGADTQYF
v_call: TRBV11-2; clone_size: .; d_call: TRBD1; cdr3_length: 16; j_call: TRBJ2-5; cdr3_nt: TGTGCCAGCAGCTTAGCCCGGGGACAGGGGGAAGAGACCCAGTACTTC; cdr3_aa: CASSLARGQGEETQYF
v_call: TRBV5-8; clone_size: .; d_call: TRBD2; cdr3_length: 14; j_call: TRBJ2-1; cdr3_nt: TGTGCCAGCAGCCGGACTAGCGGCCGACCTGAGCAGTTCTTC; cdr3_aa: CASSRTSGRPEQFF
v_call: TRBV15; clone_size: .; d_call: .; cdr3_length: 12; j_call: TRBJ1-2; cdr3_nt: TGTGCCACCAGTTATAGGGGTTCCGGCTACACCTTC; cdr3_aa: CATSYRGSGYTF
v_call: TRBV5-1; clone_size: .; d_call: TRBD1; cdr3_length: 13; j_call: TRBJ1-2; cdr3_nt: TGCGCCAGCAGCCGGGACAGCGGCTATGGCTACACCTTC; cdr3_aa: CASSRDSGYGYTF
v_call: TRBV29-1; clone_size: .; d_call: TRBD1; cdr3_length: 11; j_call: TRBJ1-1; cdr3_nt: TGCAGCGCCGGACAGGGGGCTGAAGCTTTCTTT; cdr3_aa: CSAGQGAEAFF